The 2 T cell receptor beta chains reported below all come from one sample, sequenced in a study of patients and donors after allogeneic stem cell transplantation. TCRdb re-analysed the RT-PCR reads in MiXCR, keeping a single row per CDR3 protein. The table lists 9,000 to 10,000 distinct CDR3 sequences, over 5.5% of them singletons. What was sequenced was blood, either unsorted or a sorted T cell fraction (not recorded which). Receptors originate from a human donor who was either an allogeneic HSCT recipient or a stem cell or donor lymphocyte infusion donor (not recorded which). It is not recorded whose cells these are; they may come from a transplant donor.

This clonotype appeared many times. The CDR3 here is CASSPGTGTTYEQYF. The CDR3 DNA sequence: TGTGCCAGCTCACCAGGGACAGGGACCACCTACGAGCAGTACTTC. This sequence joins TRBV18 and TRBJ2-7; 9 nucleotides agree with TRBD1. This CDR3 spans 15 amino acids. The V segment lost 2 bases and the J segment 2 bases; nucleotides outside the gene matches: 4. Germline-derived CDR1 and CDR2 are KGHSH and LQKENI.

The rearrangement joins TRBV20-1 to TRBJ2-7; D remains ambiguous. Trimming removed 6 bases from V and 6 bases from J, with 21 bases in between. This CDR3 is 14 amino acids long. Germline CDR1 reads DFQATT; CDR2 reads SNEGSKA (reference sequence). This CDR3 reads CSASRAPQGTEQYF. CDR3 sequence (DNA): TGCAGTGCCTCTAGAGCGCCCCAAGGCACCGAGCAGTACTTC.